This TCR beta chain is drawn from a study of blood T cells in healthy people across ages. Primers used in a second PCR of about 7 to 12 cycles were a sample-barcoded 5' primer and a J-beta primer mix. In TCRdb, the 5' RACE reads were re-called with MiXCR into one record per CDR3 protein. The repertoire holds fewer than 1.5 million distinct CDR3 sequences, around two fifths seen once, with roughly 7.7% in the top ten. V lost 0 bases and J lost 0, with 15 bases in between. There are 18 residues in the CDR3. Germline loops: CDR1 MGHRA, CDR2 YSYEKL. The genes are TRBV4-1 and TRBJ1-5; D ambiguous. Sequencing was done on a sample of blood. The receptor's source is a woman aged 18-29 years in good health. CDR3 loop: CASSQDLPATYSNQPQHF. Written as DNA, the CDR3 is TGCGCCAGCAGCCAAGACTTGCCTGCCACTTATAGCAATCAGCCCCAGCATTTT.